This TCR beta chain was observed in a study of blood T cell repertoires in COVID-19. On the study more broadly: Sites in the United States, Italy and Spain provided acute and convalescent COVID-19 samples. T cells, B-cell-depleted T cells, or PBMCs supplied cDNA or gDNA.

To note about this clone: This same CDR3 is encoded by further DNA sequences in the sample.

In the original workflow: By means of reference gene primer amplification, nucleated cell counts were estimated. The data were produced by immunoSEQ multiplex PCR, yet TCRdb's version contains in-frame clones alone and is incomplete. V, J and clone size are those of that table, while D and trimming were read from the DNA. Seen here are around 100,000 clones, around nine tenths observed once, and the top ten hold roughly 4.7%. Germline lookup yields CDR1 MNHEY and CDR2 SMNVEV (reference sequence). The length of the CDR3 is 14 residues. Trimming removed 6 bases at V and 4 bases at J, with 13 bases between.

The receptor comes from a human donor in a cohort sampled during active COVID-19. The sequencing sample was made of peripheral blood. The V and J genes are TRBV27 and TRBJ1-5, with D possibly matching TRBD1 (6 bases). The CDR3 spells CASRLQGGNQPQHF. In DNA form, the CDR3 reads TGTGCCAGCAGACTGCAAGGGGGAAATCAGCCCCAGCATTTT.